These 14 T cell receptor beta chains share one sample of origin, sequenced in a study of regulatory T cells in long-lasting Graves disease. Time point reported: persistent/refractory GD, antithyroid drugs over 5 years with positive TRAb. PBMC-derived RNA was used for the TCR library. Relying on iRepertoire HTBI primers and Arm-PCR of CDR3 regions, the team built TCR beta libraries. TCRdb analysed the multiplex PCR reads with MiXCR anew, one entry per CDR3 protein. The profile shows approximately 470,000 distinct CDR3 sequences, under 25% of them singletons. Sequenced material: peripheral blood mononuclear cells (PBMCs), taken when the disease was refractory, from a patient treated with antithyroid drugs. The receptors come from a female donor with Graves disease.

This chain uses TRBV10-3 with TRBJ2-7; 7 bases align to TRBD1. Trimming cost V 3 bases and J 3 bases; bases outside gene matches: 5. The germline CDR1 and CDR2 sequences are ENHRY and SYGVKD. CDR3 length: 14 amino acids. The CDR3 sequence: CAISDGTALYEQYF. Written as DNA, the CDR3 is TGTGCCATCAGTGACGGGACAGCCCTCTACGAGCAGTACTTC.

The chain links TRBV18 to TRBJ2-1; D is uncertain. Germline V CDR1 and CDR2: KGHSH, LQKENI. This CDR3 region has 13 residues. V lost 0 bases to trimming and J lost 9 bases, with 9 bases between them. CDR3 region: CASSPPGAFEQFF. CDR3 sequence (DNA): TGTGCCAGCTCACCACCGGGTGCCTTTGAGCAGTTCTTC.

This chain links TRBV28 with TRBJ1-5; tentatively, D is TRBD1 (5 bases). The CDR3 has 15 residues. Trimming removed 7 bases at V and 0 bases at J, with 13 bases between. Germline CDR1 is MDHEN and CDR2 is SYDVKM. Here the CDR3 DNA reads TGTGCCAGCACCCTGTCAGGGTTTAGCAATCAGCCCCAGCATTTT. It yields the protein CASTLSGFSNQPQHF.

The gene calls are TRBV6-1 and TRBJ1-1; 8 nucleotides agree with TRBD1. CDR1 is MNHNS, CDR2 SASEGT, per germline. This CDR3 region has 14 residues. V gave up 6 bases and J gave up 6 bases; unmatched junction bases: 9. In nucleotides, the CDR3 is TGTGCCAGCAGACCCCAGGGGGCGTTGGCTGAAGCTTTCTTT. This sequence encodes CASRPQGALAEAFF.

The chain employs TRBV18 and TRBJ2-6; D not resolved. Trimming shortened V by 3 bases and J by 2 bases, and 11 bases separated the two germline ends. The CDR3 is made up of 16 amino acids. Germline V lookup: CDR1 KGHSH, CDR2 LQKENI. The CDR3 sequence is CASSPPWYPGANVLTF. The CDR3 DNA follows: TGTGCCAGCTCACCCCCTTGGTATCCTGGGGCCAACGTCCTGACTTTC.

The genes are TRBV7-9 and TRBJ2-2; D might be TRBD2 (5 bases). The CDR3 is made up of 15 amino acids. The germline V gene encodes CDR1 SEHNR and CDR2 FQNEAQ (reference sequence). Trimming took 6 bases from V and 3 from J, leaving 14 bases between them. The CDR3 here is CASRPSEVDTGELFF. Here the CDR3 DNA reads TGTGCCAGCAGGCCCTCGGAGGTCGACACCGGGGAGCTGTTTTTT.

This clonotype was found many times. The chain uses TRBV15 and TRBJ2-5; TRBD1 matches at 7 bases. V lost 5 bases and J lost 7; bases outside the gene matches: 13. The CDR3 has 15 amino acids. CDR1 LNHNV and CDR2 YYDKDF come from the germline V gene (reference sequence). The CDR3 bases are TGTGCCACCAGCGGGGGACAGACGAAAAGGGGGACCCAGTACTTC. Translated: CATSGGQTKRGTQYF.

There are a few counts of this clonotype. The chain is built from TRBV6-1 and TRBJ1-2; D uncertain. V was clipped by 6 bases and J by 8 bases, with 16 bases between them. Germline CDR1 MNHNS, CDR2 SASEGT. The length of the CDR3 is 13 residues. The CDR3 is CASSLTGVGGYTF. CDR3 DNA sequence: TGTGCCAGCAGCCTGACGGGAGTAGGGGGCTACACCTTC.

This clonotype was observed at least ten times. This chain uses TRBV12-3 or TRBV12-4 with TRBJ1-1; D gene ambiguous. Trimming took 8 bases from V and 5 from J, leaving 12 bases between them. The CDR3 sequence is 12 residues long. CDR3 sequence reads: CASRFGSTEAFF. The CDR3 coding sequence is TGTGCCAGCCGCTTCGGTAGTACTGAAGCTTTCTTT.

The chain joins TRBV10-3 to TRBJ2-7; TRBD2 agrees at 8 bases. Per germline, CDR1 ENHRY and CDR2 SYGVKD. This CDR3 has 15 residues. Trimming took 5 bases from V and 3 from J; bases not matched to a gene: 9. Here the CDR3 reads CAISQLSGVSYEQYF. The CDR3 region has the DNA TGTGCCATCAGTCAACTTAGCGGGGTGAGCTACGAGCAGTACTTC.

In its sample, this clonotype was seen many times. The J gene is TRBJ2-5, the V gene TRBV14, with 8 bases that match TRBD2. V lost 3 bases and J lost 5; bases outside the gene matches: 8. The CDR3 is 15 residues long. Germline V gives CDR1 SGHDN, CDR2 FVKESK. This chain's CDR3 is CASSQLAGGGETQYF. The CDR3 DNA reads TGTGCCAGCAGCCAGCTAGCGGGCGGCGGGGAGACCCAGTACTTC.

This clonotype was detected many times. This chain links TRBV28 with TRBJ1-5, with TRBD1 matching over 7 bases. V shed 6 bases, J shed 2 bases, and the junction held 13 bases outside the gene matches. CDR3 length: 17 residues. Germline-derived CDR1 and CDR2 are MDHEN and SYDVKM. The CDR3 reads CASRVIKGARGNQPQHF. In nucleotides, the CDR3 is TGTGCCAGCAGGGTAATTAAGGGGGCGCGGGGCAATCAGCCCCAGCATTTT.

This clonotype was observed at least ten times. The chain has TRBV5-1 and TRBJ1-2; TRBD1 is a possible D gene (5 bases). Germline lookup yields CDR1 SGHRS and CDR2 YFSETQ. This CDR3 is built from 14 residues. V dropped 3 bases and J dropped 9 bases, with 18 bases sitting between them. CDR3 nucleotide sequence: TGCGCCAGCAGCTCCGGACGGGGGGAATTATGCTACACCTTC. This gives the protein CASSSGRGELCYTF.

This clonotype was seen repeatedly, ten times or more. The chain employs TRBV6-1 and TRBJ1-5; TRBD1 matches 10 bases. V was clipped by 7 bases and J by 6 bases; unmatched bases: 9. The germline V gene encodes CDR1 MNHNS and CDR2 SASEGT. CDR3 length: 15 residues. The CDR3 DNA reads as TGTGCCAGCATTAGCAGGACAGGGGGACTTCAGCCCCAGCATTTT. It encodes CASISRTGGLQPQHF.